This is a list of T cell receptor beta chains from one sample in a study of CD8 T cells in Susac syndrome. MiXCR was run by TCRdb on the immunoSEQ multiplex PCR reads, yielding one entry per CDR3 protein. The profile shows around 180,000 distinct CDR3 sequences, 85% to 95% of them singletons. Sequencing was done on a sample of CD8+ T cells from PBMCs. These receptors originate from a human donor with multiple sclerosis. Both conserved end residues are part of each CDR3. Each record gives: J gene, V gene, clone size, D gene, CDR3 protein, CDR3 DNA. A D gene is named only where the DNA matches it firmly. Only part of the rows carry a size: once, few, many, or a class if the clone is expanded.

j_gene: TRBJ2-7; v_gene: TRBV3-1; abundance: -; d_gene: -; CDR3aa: CASSRGPYEQYF; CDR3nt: TGTGCCAGCAGCCGTGGGCCCTACGAGCAGTACTTC
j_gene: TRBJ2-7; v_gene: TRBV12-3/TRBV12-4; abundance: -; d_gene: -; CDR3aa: CASSPEGNSYEQYF; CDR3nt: TGTGCCAGCTCTCCGGAGGGCAACTCCTACGAGCAGTACTTC
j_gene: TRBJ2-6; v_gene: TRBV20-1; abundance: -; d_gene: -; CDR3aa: CSVRERDPSGANVLTF; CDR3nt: TGCAGTGTGAGGGAGCGTGACCCCTCTGGGGCCAACGTCCTGACTTTC
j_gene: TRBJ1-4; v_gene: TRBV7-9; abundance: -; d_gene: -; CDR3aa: CASSLLGEKLFF; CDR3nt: TGTGCCAGCAGCTTATTAGGCGAAAAACTGTTTTTT
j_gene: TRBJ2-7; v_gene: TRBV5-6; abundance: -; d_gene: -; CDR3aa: CASSSDTTGYYEQYF; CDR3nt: TGTGCCAGCAGCTCCGACACCACGGGGTACTACGAGCAGTACTTC
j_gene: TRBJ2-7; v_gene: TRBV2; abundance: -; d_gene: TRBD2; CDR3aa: CASSRGLAGGEQYF; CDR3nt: TGTGCCAGCAGCCGAGGACTAGCGGGCGGCGAGCAGTACTTC
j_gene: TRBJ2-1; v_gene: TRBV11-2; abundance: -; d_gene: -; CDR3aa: CASSFIYNEQFF; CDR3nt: TGTGCCAGCAGCTTCATCTACAATGAGCAGTTCTTC
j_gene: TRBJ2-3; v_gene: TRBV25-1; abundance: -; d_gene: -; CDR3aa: CASSVRDVADTQYF; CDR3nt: TGTGCCAGCAGTGTCAGGGATGTGGCAGATACGCAGTATTTT
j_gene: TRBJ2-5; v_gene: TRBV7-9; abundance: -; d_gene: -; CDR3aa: CASSSLTVETQYF; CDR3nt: TGTGCCAGCAGCTCCCTGACAGTGGAGACCCAGTACTTC
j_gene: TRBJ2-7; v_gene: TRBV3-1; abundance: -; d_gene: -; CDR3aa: CASSQVAWPYEQYF; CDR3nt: TGTGCCAGCAGCCAAGTTGCCTGGCCCTACGAGCAGTACTTC
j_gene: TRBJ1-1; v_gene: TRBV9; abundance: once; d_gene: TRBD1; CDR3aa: CASSAPGQGNTEAFF; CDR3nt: TGTGCCAGCAGCGCCCCGGGACAGGGAAACACTGAAGCTTTCTTT
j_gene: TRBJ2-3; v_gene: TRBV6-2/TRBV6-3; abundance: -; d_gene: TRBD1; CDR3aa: CASGYRGPDTQYF; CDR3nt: TGTGCCAGCGGATATAGGGGGCCAGATACGCAGTATTTT
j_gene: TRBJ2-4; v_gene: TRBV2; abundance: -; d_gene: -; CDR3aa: CASSERRAGPSTWGIQYF; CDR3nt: TGTGCCAGCAGTGAACGCAGGGCCGGTCCATCAACGTGGGGCATTCAGTACTTC
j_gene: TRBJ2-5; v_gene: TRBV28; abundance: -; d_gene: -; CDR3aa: CASSLSLGRTQETQYF; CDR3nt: TGTGCCAGCAGCCTGTCCCTTGGACGGACCCAAGAGACCCAGTACTTC
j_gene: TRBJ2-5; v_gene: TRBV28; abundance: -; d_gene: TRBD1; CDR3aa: CASRRPGQGSRETQYF; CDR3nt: TGTGCCAGCAGACGGCCGGGACAGGGATCAAGAGAGACCCAGTACTTC
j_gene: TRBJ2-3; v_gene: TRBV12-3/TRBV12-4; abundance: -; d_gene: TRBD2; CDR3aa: CASSPLTSGGYDTQYF; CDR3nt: TGTGCCAGCAGTCCCCTGACTAGCGGAGGTTACGATACGCAGTATTTT
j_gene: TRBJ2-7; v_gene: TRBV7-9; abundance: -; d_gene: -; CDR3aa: CASSPGDFLSDEQYF; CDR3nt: TGTGCCAGCAGCCCCGGGGACTTTCTTTCGGACGAGCAGTACTTC